Each of the 12 T cell receptor beta chains below was sequenced from the same sample in a study of T cell clonality in common variable immunodeficiency. TCRdb keeps only in-frame clones here, not all; method: immunoSEQ multiplex PCR. The record shows tens of thousands of clones for this sample, with no singletons present. Sequenced: peripheral blood mononuclear cells. These receptors were taken from a person aged 18 to 70 in good health.

This clone was detected many times. The CDR3 goes on 3 residues after the read ends, and that part is filled in from the germline J gene. The chain is built from TRBV6-1 and TRBJ2-2; D uncertain. The CDR3 length is 11 residues. Germline V gene data show CDR1 as MNHNS and CDR2 as SASEGT. CDR3 DNA, as far as it was read: TGTGCCAGCAGTGAACATTACAAG. Encoded protein: CASSEHYK. The whole CDR3 region reads CASSEHYKLFF.

This clone occurred many times. Coverage ceases 3 residues before the CDR3 finishes, and the germline J gene fills in the end. The J gene is TRBJ2-7, the V gene TRBV23-1; a possible D gene is TRBD2 (6 bases). TRBV23-1 is sorted into the ORF group, with uncertain function. Trimming stripped 1 base from V and 5 bases from J, with 21 bases between. This CDR3 contains 17 residues. Partial CDR3 DNA: TGCGCCAGCAGTCAATTAAGTCCCTCGGGGGAATTAAACGAG. It is translated as CASSQLSPSGELNE. Given in full, the CDR3 is CASSQLSPSGELNEQYF.

On this clone itself: The CDR3 end is not reached by the read, which stops 3 residues before it; the germline J gene fills it in. This chain uses TRBV11-3 with TRBJ2-1; TRBD2 is a possible D gene (6 bases). CDR1 is SGHNT and CDR2 is YENEEA in the germline V gene. This CDR3 contains 14 residues. V was trimmed by 6 bases and J by 7 bases, leaving 16 bases between them. The CDR3 here is CASSYSGTGNEQFF. The covered CDR3 bases are TGTGCCAGCAGTTATAGCGGTACGGGGAATGAG.

This clone has a count of ten or more. From the germline J gene comes the end of the CDR3, since the read stops 3 residues before it. This sequence joins TRBV20-1 and TRBJ1-3; D is uncertain. This CDR3 comprises 13 residues. Germline V gives CDR1 DFQATT, CDR2 SNEGSKA (reference sequence). V was shortened by 5 bases and J by 0 bases, with 8 bases between the two germline ends. CDR3 region: CSAPPNSGNTIYF. The sequenced part of the CDR3 DNA is TGCAGTGCTCCCCCCAACTCTGGAAACACC.

This clone occurred many times. Read coverage stops 3 residues before the CDR3 terminus; the germline J gene supplies the remainder. The chain joins TRBV29-1 to TRBJ1-1, with 9 positions matching TRBD1. CDR1 is SQVTM, CDR2 ANQGSEA, per germline. V shed 2 bases and J 5 bases; nucleotides not matched to a gene: 6. This CDR3 has 14 residues. The DNA read from the CDR3 is TGCAGCGTTGAAAAACAGGGGGCTTGGACTGAA. Translation: CSVEKQGAWTE. The full-length CDR3 reads as CSVEKQGAWTEAFF.

This clone was seen many times. The read is 3 residues too short to cover the CDR3 end, so that end is filled in from the germline J gene. The chain combines TRBV6-1 with TRBJ2-6, with D maybe TRBD2 (5 bases). The length of the CDR3 is 14 residues. V was clipped by 8 bases and J by 1 base, with 9 bases between them. Germline CDR1 is MNHNS and CDR2 is SASEGT. Incomplete CDR3 DNA: TGTGCCAGCGGTGGCGGGTCTGGGGCCAACGTC. Translation: CASGGGSGANV. The CDR3, in full, reads CASGGGSGANVLTF.

This clone was observed at least ten times. The read ends 3 residues shy of where the CDR3 ends; the end is completed using the germline J gene. J is TRBJ1-3 and V is TRBV7-6, with TRBD1 identical over 9 bases. The germline V gene has CDR1 SGHVS and CDR2 FNYEAQ. The length of the CDR3 is 15 residues. V lost 2 bases, J lost 4 bases, and 3 bases stayed unmatched. CDR3 in amino acids: CASSLLGQGGNTIYF. The CDR3 bases that were read are TGTGCCAGCAGCTTATTGGGACAGGGCGGAAACACC. The whole variable domain, remainder taken from reference TRBV7-6 and TRBJ1-3, is GAGVSQSPRYKVTKRGQDVALRCDPISGHVSLYWYRQALGQGPEFLTYFNYEAQQDKSGLPNDRFSAERPEGSISTLTIQRTEQRDSAMYRCASSLLGQGGNTIYFGEGSWLTVV.

This clone came up many times. From the germline J gene comes the end of the CDR3, since the read stops 3 residues before it. J is TRBJ2-3 and V is TRBV11-2; perhaps TRBD2 as D (5 bases). This CDR3 region has 12 residues. From germline, CDR1 is SGHAT and CDR2 FQNNGV. The part of the CDR3 DNA that was read is TGTGCCAGCAGCCCTACTACGGGGACG. This sequence encodes CASSPTTGT. The whole CDR3 sequence is CASSPTTGTQYF.

This clone was seen many times. The read is 3 residues too short to cover the CDR3 end, so that end is filled in from the germline J gene. The V gene is TRBV6-7, the J gene TRBJ2-1, with 12 bases matching TRBD2. TRBV6-7 qualifies as an ORF whose function is uncertain. Trimming cost V 6 bases and J 9 bases; bases outside gene matches: 12. The CDR3 covers 16 residues. CDR3 in amino acids: CASSPLTSGGLGEQFF. Incomplete CDR3 DNA: TGTGCCAGCAGCCCACTTACTAGCGGGGGGCTGGGTGAG.

This clone was detected ten times or more. The read halts 3 residues ahead of the CDR3 end, with the missing end drawn from the germline J gene. V and J are TRBV7-2 and TRBJ1-2; D uncertain. CDR1 and CDR2 (germline): SGHTA, FQGNSA. CDR3 length equals 13 residues. V lost 5 bases and J 6 bases, leaving 13 bases between the germline ends. The sequenced part of the CDR3 DNA is TGTGCCAGCAGCGAGACGCGGCGCGATGGC. Its protein product is CASSETRRDG. The full CDR3 protein reads CASSETRRDGYTF.

The table lists this clone with many counts. Sequencing ends 3 residues short of the CDR3 end; the germline J gene provides the rest. The genes are TRBV19 and TRBJ2-7, with a weak D call TRBD1 (6 bases). Looked up from germline, CDR1 is LNHDA and CDR2 is SQIVND (reference sequence). V was shortened by 1 base and J by 1 base, with 8 bases between the two germline ends. This CDR3 region has 14 residues. The CDR3 sequence is CASSIGQESYEQYF. The sequenced CDR3 bases are TGTGCCAGTAGTATAGGACAGGAATCCTACGAG.

The table lists this clone with many counts. Coverage ceases 3 residues before the CDR3 finishes, and the germline J gene fills in the end. The chain joins TRBV5-6 to TRBJ1-2, with D perhaps matching TRBD1 (5 bases). Germline loops: CDR1 SGHDT, CDR2 YYEEEE. The CDR3 runs 13 residues. The V gene lost 2 bases and the J gene lost 5 bases, with 10 bases spanning the gap. The sequenced part of the CDR3 DNA is TGTGCCAGCAGCTTAGGGGTGGCGTATGGC. Protein product: CASSLGVAYG. The CDR3 as a whole reads CASSLGVAYGYTF.